This T cell receptor (beta chain) was sequenced for a study of cytomegalovirus exposure and HLA in healthy donors. Across the study: As released early, the data held approximately 80 million unique TCRs from HLA-typed donors. Notes on the study in general: Association of a missense DCLRE1C variant with TCR beta V- and J-gene trimming was reported in a later analysis.

At sampling all donors were nominally healthy, likely with unrecorded immune exposures. Both 60 Vbeta primers and 13 Jbeta primers went into the PCR. Data came from immunoSEQ multiplex PCR; TCRdb stores just in-frame clones and leaves some out. There are fewer than 65,000 clones in the sample; about 72% occur only once, and roughly 3.3% lies in the top ten. To note about this clone: What it binds is not known.

The sequencing input was PBMCs. The source of this sequence is a woman aged 35 to 49 in good health and CMV-seropositive.

This chain's CDR3 is CASSRAGTEHTGELFF. The CDR3 DNA is TGCGCCAGCAGCCGAGCCGGGACAGAGCACACCGGGGAGCTGTTTTTT. This chain connects TRBV4-1 to TRBJ2-2; TRBD1 matches 7 bases. Germline lookup yields CDR1 MGHRA and CDR2 YSYEKL. Germline trimming cut 4 bases from V and 3 bases from J; bases unmatched to any gene: 8. The CDR3 spans 16 residues.